The clone carrying this TCR beta chain showed up just a few times. PCR used 60 Vbeta primers and 13 Jbeta primers. The assay was immunoSEQ multiplex PCR, and TCRdb's table has in-frame clones only and misses some. Here the sample spans about 130,000 clones, approximately 60% being singletons. The CDR3 loop spans 16 amino acids. The germline V and J ends were trimmed by 0 bases and 1 base, with 11 bases remaining between them. Germline V lookup: CDR1 SGHNT, CDR2 YYREEE (reference sequence). Donors in the study were healthy people who gave bone marrow. This sample is drawn from a study of cytomegalovirus exposure and HLA in healthy donors.

This sequence joins TRBV5-4 and TRBJ2-1; possible D gene TRBD1, 5 bases. Input material: PBMCs. The TCR was taken from a woman aged 40-49 years in good health and CMV-seronegative. The CDR3 DNA follows: TGTGCCAGCAGCTTGGCCCAGGGCCGTTCCTACAATGAGCAGTTCTTC. Residues: CASSLAQGRSYNEQFF. The full variable domain, rest sourced from reference TRBV5-4 and TRBJ2-1, is ETGVTQSPTHLIKTRGQQVTLRCSSQSGHNTVSWYQQALGQGPQFIFQYYREEENGRGNFPPRFSGLQFPNYSSELNVNALELDDSALYLCASSLAQGRSYNEQFFGPGTRLTVL.